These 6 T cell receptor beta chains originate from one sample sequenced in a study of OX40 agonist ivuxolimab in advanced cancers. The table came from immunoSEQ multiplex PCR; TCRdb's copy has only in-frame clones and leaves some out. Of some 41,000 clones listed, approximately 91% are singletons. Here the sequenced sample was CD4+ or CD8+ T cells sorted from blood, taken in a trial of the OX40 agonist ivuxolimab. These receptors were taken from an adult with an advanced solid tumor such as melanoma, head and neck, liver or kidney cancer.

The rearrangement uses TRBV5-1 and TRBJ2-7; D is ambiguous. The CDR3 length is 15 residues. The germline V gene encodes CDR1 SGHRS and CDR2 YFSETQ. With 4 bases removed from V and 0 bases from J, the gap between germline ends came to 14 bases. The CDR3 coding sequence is TGCGCCAGCAGCCCGACTGGCAGGAGCTCCTACGAGCAGTACTTC. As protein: CASSPTGRSSYEQYF.

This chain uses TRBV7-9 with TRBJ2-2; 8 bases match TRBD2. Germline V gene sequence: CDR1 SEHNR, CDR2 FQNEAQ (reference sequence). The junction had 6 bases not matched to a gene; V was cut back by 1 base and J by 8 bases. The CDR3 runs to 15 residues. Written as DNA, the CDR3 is TGTGCCAGCAGCTTAGAGACTAGCGTTTCAGGGGAGCTGTTTTTT. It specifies CASSLETSVSGELFF.

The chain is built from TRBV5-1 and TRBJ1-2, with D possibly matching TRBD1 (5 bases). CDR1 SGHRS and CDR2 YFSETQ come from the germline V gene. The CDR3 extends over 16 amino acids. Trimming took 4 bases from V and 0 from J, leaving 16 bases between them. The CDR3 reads CASSRTSPTANYGYTF. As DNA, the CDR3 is TGCGCCAGCAGCCGGACAAGTCCCACCGCTAACTATGGCTACACCTTC.

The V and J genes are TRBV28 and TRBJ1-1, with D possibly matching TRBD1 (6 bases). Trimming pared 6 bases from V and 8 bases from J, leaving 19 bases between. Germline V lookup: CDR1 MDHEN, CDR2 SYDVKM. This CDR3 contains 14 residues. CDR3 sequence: CASREEGQMVEAFF. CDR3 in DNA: TGTGCCAGCAGAGAGGAAGGACAGATGGTGGAAGCTTTCTTT.

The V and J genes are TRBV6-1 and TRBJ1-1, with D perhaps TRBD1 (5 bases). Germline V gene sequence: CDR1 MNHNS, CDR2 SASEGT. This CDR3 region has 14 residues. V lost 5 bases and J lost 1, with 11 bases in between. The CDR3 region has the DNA TGTGCCAGCAGTACGCGGGGGGGGAACACTGAAGCTTTCTTT. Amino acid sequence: CASSTRGGNTEAFF.

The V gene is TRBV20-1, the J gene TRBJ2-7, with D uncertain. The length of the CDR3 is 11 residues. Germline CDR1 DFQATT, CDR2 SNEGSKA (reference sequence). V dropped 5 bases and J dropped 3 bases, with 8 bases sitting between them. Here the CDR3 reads CSAPLYYEQYF. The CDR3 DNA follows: TGCAGTGCTCCACTCTACTACGAGCAGTACTTC.